The clone carrying this T cell receptor beta chain was counted ten times or more. Its antigen is unidentified. The source of the sample is a study of early T cells in non-severe SARS-CoV-2 infection. Study context: Sequenced bulk RNA came from whole blood that was unsorted, and chains were unpaired.

Individual cDNA molecules carried attached unique molecular identifiers. TCRdb re-called the 5' RACE reads through MiXCR, storing one row per CDR3 protein. Seen here are more than 70,000 distinct CDR3 sequences, about 11% observed once, and the top ten hold 12%. V was cut by 5 bases and J by 0 bases, with 14 bases left in between. CDR1 and CDR2 (germline): DFQATT, SNEGSKA (reference sequence). This CDR3 spans 15 amino acids. Study findings and constraints: Matching with VDJdb favored anti-spike CD8 responses (missing private and CD4 specificities).

The rearrangement uses TRBV20-1 and TRBJ1-3; D ambiguous. The source is an adult who was a healthcare worker with PCR-confirmed SARS-CoV-2 infection or an uninfected control (not recorded which). Specimen: whole blood, collected at baseline. CDR3 sequence: CSAPRPGSSGNTIYF. CDR3 DNA sequence: TGCAGTGCTCCGCGACCAGGCAGCTCTGGAAACACCATATATTTT.